Given below is one TCR beta chain in context. What it binds is unknown. The V gene end was trimmed by 1 base and the J gene end by 1 base; junction bases not matched to a gene: 13. The germline V gene has CDR1 SGHTA and CDR2 FQGNSA. This CDR3 comprises 19 residues. These data are taken from a study of PD-1 blockade in classical Hodgkin lymphoma. Study results and limitations: Baseline diversity in complete responders resembled that of newly diagnosed patients.

TCRdb's table, derived via immunoSEQ multiplex PCR, lists solely in-frame clones and lacks some. The repertoire holds about 110,000 clones, with about nine tenths as singletons. Exposure to brentuximab vedotin varied, and each patient had relapsed following autologous stem cell transplantation. The specimen comprised peripheral blood mononuclear cells (PBMCs), sampled before the second cycle of nivolumab. The TCR was taken from a human donor with classical Hodgkin lymphoma. The chain links TRBV7-2 to TRBJ1-1, with 9 positions matching TRBD1. CDR3 loop: CASSLVRLTGGAANTEAFF. DNA of the CDR3: TGTGCCAGCAGCTTAGTCAGACTCACAGGGGGCGCGGCGAACACTGAAGCTTTCTTT.